This TCR beta chain is drawn from a study of cytomegalovirus exposure and HLA in healthy donors (dated by TCRdb to the late 2010s). In the study overall: An earlier analysis of 587 of the donors reported 250 to 300 Gb of sequence data and roughly 110 million unique TCR beta sequences from 190 million or so T cells. An early release that covered 640 HLA-typed donors contained approximately 300 gigabases of sequencing data and around 85 million unique TCR sequences. Of the 300 to 450 genotyped donors, around 81% fell in the genetic ancestry cluster associated with self-reported Caucasian donors. The study was designed to test whether signatures of past pathogen exposure could be identified by cataloging public T cell receptors. The study used immunosequencing to profile the T cell repertoires of 670 or so subjects and linked those repertoires to cytomegalovirus serostatus. Besides the first cohort of roughly 700 subjects, a separate validation cohort made up of 120 or so different subjects was used. High-throughput TCR immunosequencing, statistical association of individual TCRs with disease status, and machine learning were combined to predict cytomegalovirus infection status. To study patterns of TCR occurrence, a later analysis re-analyzed previously published TCR beta repertoires from 666 donors and added high-resolution HLA genotyping. Rather than using new phenotypic data, the later analysis identified candidate immune exposures from TCR beta sequences and from how often those sequences occurred across donors. An earlier analysis of more than 450 of the donors used high-throughput TCR beta sequencing to judge whether each TCR beta V gene segment behaved as functional or pseudogenic. Alongside the repertoire data, information on donor age, sex, ethnicity and CMV serostatus was compiled. A later genetic analysis used genome-wide SNP genotypes for about 65% of the roughly 700 donors, treating that subset as a discovery cohort. Every repertoire in the discovery cohort had been generated on one and the same sequencing platform. Both class I and class II loci were covered by HLA typing, at four-digit resolution. Typing coverage differed by locus: A, B, C, DRB1 and DQB1 were typed in roughly 620-640 donors, DQA1 in about 510, DPA1 in some 610, and DPB1 in approximately 450. Four to six DR-DQ haplotypes were handled as single units for association and clustering, since linkage in the cohort was strong. Among around 400 genotyped donors of the cohort, an average of approximately 240,000 unique TCR beta nucleotide sequences were sequenced per donor, around a sixth of them non-productive.

The germline V gene supplies CDR1 SGHRS and CDR2 YFSETQ. The junction shows trimming of 4 bases on V and 1 base on J, plus 14 bases between the germline ends. Reading from cysteine to phenylalanine, the CDR3 counts 15 amino acids. Here the CDR3 DNA is all that survives: 45 bases in frame from base 1. About this clone itself: Which antigen it targets is not known. Base qualities are not provided; no much larger clone lies one nucleotide away.

In total, roughly 670 healthy bone marrow donors made up the cohort. Cohort members were all nominally healthy when sampled, although unrecorded immune exposures were likely present. The donor was CMV seropositive and belonged to the group of about 290 seropositive cohort members. A peripheral blood sample was collected from each donor, and TCR beta sequencing was performed on peripheral blood mononuclear cells. Genomic DNA extraction from the blood cell samples was performed with the Qiagen DNeasy Blood Extraction Kit. What the research found in general, with its limitations: The authors suggested that the approach could potentially be generalized to other disease states and immunological phenotypes. Across donors, most TCR sequences were observed very rarely, whereas some public TCRs were present in many individuals. HLA typing was unavailable for some donors at each locus, so association tests used only the typed subset. Seventeen rarely observed V segments, including chromosome 9 orphons, were excluded from the earlier analysis of a few hundred of the donors because counts were too low. This cohort had only TCR beta chains sequenced, and the lack of alpha or paired-chain data limited which features could be detected. According to a later analysis, parvovirus B19, influenza, CMV and Epstein-Barr virus appeared linked to several top co-occurrence clusters. The sequencing pipeline was judged likely to have produced a cluster of highly shared sequence variants as a technical artifact. When HLA alleles, especially DR and DQ, strongly co-occurred, TCR associations were difficult to assign to individual alleles. An association between a missense DCLRE1C variant and V-gene and J-gene trimming of TCR beta chains was found in a later genetic analysis and replicated in an independent cohort. A total of fewer than 200 TCR beta chains were listed by the study as associated with cytomegalovirus. A further reported finding was that TCR beta sequences accurately predicted the HLA-A and HLA-B alleles for most subjects in the first cohort. In a later analysis, more than 15,000 TCR beta sequences were associated with specific HLA alleles at a false discovery rate of 0.05. The 87-base-pair reads could not distinguish some IMGT-functional V segments, including TRBV6-2 and TRBV6-3, so those segments were excluded. The classifier was reported to diagnose cytomegalovirus status with high specificity and sensitivity in both the original cohort and the validation cohort. Roughly uniform sequencing depth across donors was assumed in presence/absence analyses, although this assumption may not hold. In an earlier analysis of over 550 of the donors, most TCR beta V segments were observed in productive rearrangements about 87% or about 30% of the time, broadly matching IMGT annotations. Linkage disequilibrium might explain the correlated functional status among segregating V segments, but an unknown experimental factor could not be ruled out. Compared with the roughly 700-donor mean, donors in an Asian-associated ancestry cluster had fewer N-insertions in productive TCRs, according to a later genetic analysis. For the cohort, immune exposure information was limited to CMV serostatus. Compared with equally common non-associated chains, HLA-associated TCR beta chains in a later analysis were more clonally expanded and had lower generation probabilities. In vitro tests confirmed that a few of the cytomegalovirus-associated TCR beta chains recognize cytomegalovirus antigens. A later analysis found that most CMV-associated TCR beta chains appeared HLA-restricted, with HLA associations seemingly driven largely by CMV exposure. In a later analysis, the rate of TCR association differed among HLA loci, with DRB1 alleles having the most associated TCRs and HLA-C alleles having the fewest.

The library was built by means of the immunoSEQ multiplex PCR assay. The multiplex PCR relied on a mix of 60 forward primers for TCR Vbeta segments and 13 reverse primers for TCR Jbeta segments. The CDR3 region of rearranged TCR beta genes was amplified from genomic DNA with a multiplex PCR assay. The Illumina HiSeq System was used to sequence the amplified TCR beta libraries as 87-base-pair reads. In the paper's pipeline: A later analysis counted about 82 million unique TCR beta chains across the 550 to 700 repertoires, and some 12 million of these chains were shared by at least two donors. A nearest-neighbor algorithm error-corrected the raw reads and collapsed the reads into unique sequences, merging closely related sequences to remove PCR and sequencing errors. CDR3 sequences were aligned to IMGT reference sequences to assign V, D and J gene segments. Each retained sequence needed at least a six-nucleotide match to both a V gene segment and a J gene segment. A rearrangement counted as productive if the CDR3 had no stop codons and remained in frame with V and J, and every other rearrangement counted as non-productive. Following IMGT convention, CDR3 was defined as the stretch from the second conserved V-encoded cysteine to the conserved J-encoded phenylalanine. The earlier analysis of about 530 of the donors excluded any sequence lacking an unambiguous match to a single V gene segment. In an earlier analysis of approximately 560 of the donors, a V segment was called functional when productive rearrangements were above 56.7%, and segregating when the standard deviation between donors exceeded 5%. A statistical classification framework was developed to diagnose cytomegalovirus status using the catalog of TCR beta chain sequences. V and J gene assignment, in a later analysis, came from comparing TCR nucleotide sequences with IMGT/GENE-DB human TR gene sequences. Using the TCRdist pipeline, a later analysis assigned CDR3 sequences along with most-parsimonious VDJ recombination scenarios. In a later analysis, each TCR beta chain was defined by its CDR3 amino acid sequence together with its V-gene family, and reads without a unique V-gene family were excluded. In a later analysis, 500 to 650 highly shared, low-generation-probability nucleotide sequences were removed to address suspected cross-contamination and a sequencing artifact. In a later analysis, a clonal expansion index was calculated for each public chain from normalized within-repertoire ranks of inferred template counts. A later analysis computed generation probabilities with a VDJ recombination model fitted to out-of-frame rearrangements, and checked the results against IGoR. In a later analysis, TCR-TCR, TCR-HLA and TCR-CMV co-occurrence was scored with hypergeometric tests, and a repertoire-size bias correction was applied to TCR pairs. In a later analysis, false discovery rates were estimated by permuting HLA or CMV assignments 20 times. A later analysis grouped co-occurring TCRs with DBSCAN, adding TCRdist sequence similarity when clustering within HLA-allele-positive subsets. Co-occurrence clustering excluded repertoires with fewer than 30,000 or more than 120,000 public chains, plus five with anomalous nucleotide sharing. TCRdb mirrors the immuneACCESS table, restricted to in-frame sequences. Some clones are absent from its copies; in checked studies, under half trace to an unresolved V gene, and the reason for the others is unknown. V and J calls plus clone size are reproduced from that table; the DNA served to infer D and trimming. This sample has 150,000 to 200,000 clones in its table, and around four fifths of those were observed once. The ten largest make up 9.7% of the sample.

The V gene is TRBV5-1 and the J gene is TRBJ1-1; the D gene cannot be named for sure. The sample comprised PBMCs. This receptor was taken from a young man in good health and CMV-seropositive. The CDR3 reads CASSPITRGNTEAFF. The DNA sequence is given as TGCGCCAGCAGCCCCATTACCCGAGGGAACACTGAAGCTTTCTTT.